The 29 T cell receptor beta chains below all came from one sample that was sequenced in a study of CD8 T cells in Susac syndrome. When the RNA was reverse transcribed, random hexamers were used with an input of roughly 0.5 to 1 ug. Using its own MiXCR run on the immunoSEQ multiplex PCR reads, TCRdb lists one record per CDR3 protein. The data hold approximately 180,000 distinct CDR3 sequences, with approximately 94% observed a single time. Sequenced input: CD4+ T cells from PBMCs. Every receptor here comes from a human donor with multiple sclerosis.

The chain has TRBV10-3 and TRBJ1-6, with 7 positions matching TRBD1. The CDR3 consists of 14 residues. Germline trimming cut 3 bases from V and 8 bases from J; bases unmatched to any gene: 4. CDR1 is ENHRY and CDR2 is SYGVKD in the germline V gene. CDR3 DNA sequence: TGTGCCATCAGTGACCAGGGGGGGGATTCACCCCTCCACTTT. It codes for CAISDQGGDSPLHF.

The chain combines TRBV6-5 with TRBJ2-6; D uncertain. The V gene's germline CDR1 is MNHEY and CDR2 SVGAGI. The CDR3 is made up of 15 amino acids. Trimming stripped 2 bases from V and 0 bases from J, with 5 bases between. CDR3 sequence: CASSYTSSGANVLTF. The DNA of the CDR3 is TGTGCCAGCAGTTACACGAGCTCTGGGGCCAACGTCCTGACTTTC.

A single count supports this clonotype. The chain employs TRBV7-8 and TRBJ2-5; tentatively, D is TRBD2 (7 bases). V lost 2 bases and J lost 1, with 11 bases in between. CDR1 and CDR2 (germline): SGHVS, FQNEAQ. This CDR3 comprises 15 residues. The CDR3 loop is CASSLLGGAQETQYF. As DNA, the CDR3 is TGTGCCAGCAGCTTATTGGGGGGGGCCCAAGAGACCCAGTACTTC.

This rearrangement joins TRBV29-1 to TRBJ2-2, with D unresolved. With 3 bases removed from V and 4 bases from J, the gap between germline ends came to 0 bases. This CDR3 is 10 amino acids long. The germline gives CDR1 SQVTM, CDR2 ANQGSEA. Here the CDR3 DNA reads TGCAGCGTTGACACCGGGGAGCTGTTTTTT. Amino acids: CSVDTGELFF.

This chain joins TRBV20-1 and TRBJ1-1, with 7 nucleotides matching TRBD1. V gave up 1 base and J gave up 7 bases; unmatched junction bases: 3. CDR1 and CDR2 from the germline V gene are DFQATT and SNEGSKA (reference sequence). The length of the CDR3 is 12 residues. The CDR3 DNA sequence: TGCAGTGCTAGAGGGCACAGGGGTGAAGCTTTCTTT. Amino acids: CSARGHRGEAFF.

The chain joins TRBV29-1 to TRBJ1-2; D call uncertain. Trimming pared 3 bases from V and 5 bases from J, leaving 7 bases between. Germline CDR1 SQVTM, CDR2 ANQGSEA. The CDR3 has 11 amino acids. The CDR3 DNA sequence: TGCAGCGTTGATACATTTTATGGCTACACCTTC. This encodes CSVDTFYGYTF. The full variable domain, its missing parts supplied by reference TRBV29-1 and TRBJ1-2, is SAVISQKPSRDICQRGTSLTIQCQVDSQVTMMFWYRQQPGQSLTLIATANQGSEATYESGFVIDKFPISRPNLTFSTLTVSNMSPEDSSIYLCSVDTFYGYTFGSGTRLTVV.

The CDR3 protein is CSAGGSGGPEEETQYF. CDR3 bases: TGCAGTGCTGGGGGTAGCGGGGGACCGGAGGAAGAGACCCAGTACTTC. This sequence joins TRBV20-1 and TRBJ2-5, with 9 positions matching TRBD2. V trimming: 5 bases; J trimming: 3 bases; junction bases outside the gene matches: 13. The germline V gene has CDR1 DFQATT and CDR2 SNEGSKA (reference sequence). This CDR3 is built from 16 residues.

The rearrangement uses TRBV12-3 or TRBV12-4 and TRBJ2-1, with unresolved D. Trimming took off 6 bases at V and 1 base at J, with 10 bases between the two ends. This CDR3 is 14 amino acids long. CDR3 sequence (DNA): TGTGCCAGCAGCTGGGGTAGTTCCTACAATGAGCAGTTCTTC. This encodes CASSWGSSYNEQFF.

The chain is built from TRBV18 and TRBJ1-2; 8 bases map to TRBD1. Per germline, CDR1 KGHSH and CDR2 LQKENI. The CDR3 is 15 residues long. V was pared by 2 bases and J by 7 bases, with 9 bases of the junction left unmatched. The CDR3 DNA sequence: TGTGCCAGCTCACCATCGGGACAGGCAACGGCTGGCTACACCTTC. Its translation: CASSPSGQATAGYTF.

The rearrangement uses TRBV3-1 and TRBJ1-1, with 7 positions matching TRBD1. Germline CDR1 and CDR2: LGHDT and YNNKEL (reference sequence). Trimming removed 0 bases from V and 0 bases from J; junction bases left unmatched: 10. This CDR3 is 18 amino acids long. In DNA form, the CDR3 reads TGTGCCAGCAGCCAAGATTGGGGAGAGACAGGGTTGAACACTGAAGCTTTCTTT. Its translation: CASSQDWGETGLNTEAFF. Full variable domain (missing parts from reference TRBV3-1 and TRBJ1-1): DTAVSQTPKYLVTQMGNDKSIKCEQNLGHDTMYWYKQDSKKFLKIMFSYNNKELIINETVPNRFSPKSPDKAHLNLHINSLELGDSAVYFCASSQDWGETGLNTEAFFGQGTRLTVV.

CDR3 region: CASSISGGSYNEQFF. The CDR3 DNA follows: TGTGCCAGCTCAATTAGCGGGGGATCCTACAATGAGCAGTTCTTC. V usage is TRBV18 and J usage is TRBJ2-1, with TRBD2 matching 9 bases. This CDR3 is built from 15 residues. CDR1 KGHSH and CDR2 LQKENI come from the germline V gene. With V trimmed by 5 bases and J by 1 base, 3 bases remained unmatched. Based on the CDR3 plus reference TRBV18 and TRBJ2-1, the full variable domain is NAGVMQNPRHLVRRRGQEARLRCSPMKGHSHVYWYRQLPEEGLKFMVYLQKENIIDESGMPKERFSAEFPKEGPSILRIQQVVRGDSAAYFCASSISGGSYNEQFFGPGTRLTVL.

This chain connects TRBV28 to TRBJ1-5; D remains unclear. Trimming took off 3 bases at V and 4 bases at J, with 10 bases between the two ends. The CDR3 runs to 14 residues. CDR1 is MDHEN and CDR2 is SYDVKM in the germline V gene. Here the CDR3 DNA reads TGTGCCAGCAGTTTGCGTGTGGGAAATCAGCCCCAGCATTTT. This codes for CASSLRVGNQPQHF.

The V call is TRBV29-1, the J call TRBJ2-7; 7 bases map to TRBD1. Germline V gene lookup returns CDR1 SQVTM and CDR2 ANQGSEA. CDR3 length equals 14 residues. V shed 6 bases, J shed 6 bases, and the junction held 14 bases outside the gene matches. The chain's CDR3 is CSVLGQVKSGEQYF. For the CDR3, the DNA is TGCAGCGTCCTCGGACAGGTAAAATCGGGCGAGCAGTACTTC.

The gene calls are TRBV9 and TRBJ1-2, with D perhaps matching TRBD1 (6 bases). Germline CDR1 reads SGDLS; CDR2 reads YYNGEE. The V end was cut by 4 bases, the J end by 0 bases, with 10 bases between. The CDR3 totals 14 residues. This CDR3 reads CASSMTGANYGYTF. The CDR3, as DNA: TGTGCCAGCAGCATGACAGGTGCTAACTATGGCTACACCTTC.

The rearrangement links TRBV5-4 to TRBJ2-7; tentatively, D is TRBD1 (6 bases). The germline V and J ends were trimmed by 1 base and 0 bases, with 8 bases remaining between them. Germline CDR1 and CDR2: SGHNT and YYREEE (reference sequence). This CDR3 has 14 amino acids. CDR3 loop: CASSLSGHSYEQYF. The CDR3 DNA follows: TGTGCCAGCAGCTTGTCGGGACACTCCTACGAGCAGTACTTC.

The rearrangement joins TRBV15 to TRBJ1-1; D not resolved. The CDR3 runs 14 residues. Trimming left V 5 bases short and J 8 bases short, with 18 bases between. Per germline, CDR1 LNHNV and CDR2 YYDKDF (reference sequence). CDR3 sequence: CATSPRAAALEAFF. The CDR3 bases are TGTGCCACCAGCCCCCGCGCGGCAGCACTCGAAGCTTTCTTT.

This clonotype has only one observation. V is TRBV20-1 and J is TRBJ1-5; TRBD1 matches at 7 bases. V was pared by 4 bases and J by 3 bases, with 3 bases of the junction left unmatched. The CDR3 contains 13 residues. The germline gives CDR1 DFQATT, CDR2 SNEGSKA (reference sequence). The CDR3 DNA reads as TGCAGTGCTAAACAGGGGAACAATCAGCCCCAGCATTTT. This encodes CSAKQGNNQPQHF.

The rearrangement links TRBV21-1 to TRBJ2-4; the D segment call TRBD1 is taken from the table without a DNA check. TRBV21-1 is listed as a pseudogene. The CDR3 spans 17 residues. The CDR3 DNA is TGTGCCAGCAGCAAATGGACCCCTGCGACGCGTGGGAACATTCAGTACTTC. Amino acids: CASSKWTPATRGNIQYF.

This clonotype turned up a few times. The chain has TRBV12-3 or TRBV12-4 and TRBJ1-5; D ambiguous. V shed 6 bases and J shed 1 base, with 10 bases lying between them. This CDR3 region has 14 residues. The CDR3 bases are TGTGCCAGCAGCCTCGGAGGGAGCAATCAGCCCCAGCATTTT. It is translated as CASSLGGSNQPQHF.

The rearrangement joins TRBV6-5 to TRBJ2-2; the D is unclear. The length of the CDR3 is 13 residues. V was trimmed by 6 bases and J by 2 bases, leaving 7 bases between them. Germline-derived CDR1 and CDR2 are MNHEY and SVGAGI. Written as DNA, the CDR3 is TGTGCCAGCAGAATGGATAACACCGGGGAGCTGTTTTTT. Translated: CASRMDNTGELFF.

The rearrangement joins TRBV20-1 to TRBJ1-2; 7 positions match TRBD1. The CDR3 extends over 12 amino acids. Germline V lookup: CDR1 DFQATT, CDR2 SNEGSKA (reference sequence). The V segment lost 6 bases and the J segment 8 bases; nucleotides outside the gene matches: 9. CDR3 DNA sequence: TGCAGTGCCCGCAGGGGGGCTGGGGGCTACACCTTC. This encodes CSARRGAGGYTF.

This clonotype came up once. This rearrangement joins TRBV2 to TRBJ2-5; TRBD2 agrees at 9 bases. The CDR3 contains 13 residues. V lost 11 bases to trimming and J lost 1 base; unmatched junction nucleotides: 5. CDR1 and CDR2 from the germline V gene are SNHLY and FYNNEI. The CDR3: CAGAGGTQETQYF. The CDR3 bases are TGTGCCGGAGCGGGGGGCACCCAAGAGACCCAGTACTTC.

J is TRBJ2-1 and V is TRBV4-2; 7 bases agree with TRBD1. This CDR3 has 17 amino acids. The ends lost 3 bases at V and 0 bases at J; junction bases unmatched: 8. Germline V gene lookup returns CDR1 LGHNA and CDR2 YNFKEQ. CDR3 in amino acids: CASSQEHRDSSYNEQFF. In DNA, the CDR3 is TGTGCCAGCAGCCAGGAACACCGGGACAGCTCCTACAATGAGCAGTTCTTC.

This clonotype was seen a handful of times. V is TRBV15 and J is TRBJ2-5, with 9 bases that match TRBD1. V trimming: 5 bases; J trimming: 4 bases; junction bases outside the gene matches: 8. From germline, CDR1 is LNHNV and CDR2 YYDKDF (reference sequence). The CDR3 length is 15 residues. CDR3 bases: TGTGCCACCAGCTGGGGGGGGACAGGGACAGAGACCCAGTACTTC. Encoded protein: CATSWGGTGTETQYF.

This clonotype was picked up one time. V and J are TRBV20-1 and TRBJ1-2; no clear D. CDR1 and CDR2 (germline): DFQATT, SNEGSKA (reference sequence). This CDR3 region has 12 residues. With 2 bases removed from V and 5 bases from J, the gap between germline ends came to 9 bases. For the CDR3, the DNA is TGCAGTGCTAGAAGGGAAATGTATGGCTACACCTTC. Protein product: CSARREMYGYTF.

This chain connects TRBV29-1 to TRBJ1-1; 7 bases align to TRBD1. Per germline, CDR1 SQVTM and CDR2 ANQGSEA. The CDR3 runs to 14 residues. V lost 2 bases, J lost 2 bases, and 5 bases stayed unmatched. This CDR3 reads CSVENRGGNTEAFF. The CDR3 bases are TGCAGCGTTGAAAACAGGGGTGGCAACACTGAAGCTTTCTTT. Full variable domain (rest looked up from reference TRBV29-1 and TRBJ1-1): SAVISQKPSRDICQRGTSLTIQCQVDSQVTMMFWYRQQPGQSLTLIATANQGSEATYESGFVIDKFPISRPNLTFSTLTVSNMSPEDSSIYLCSVENRGGNTEAFFGQGTRLTVV.

The rearrangement joins TRBV12-3 or TRBV12-4 to TRBJ1-2; D is possibly TRBD1 (5 bases). CDR3 length: 14 residues. V gave up 5 bases and J gave up 4 bases, with 14 bases separating them. The CDR3 sequence: CASSPQGQLYGYTF. For the CDR3, the DNA is TGTGCCAGCAGTCCTCAAGGACAACTCTATGGCTACACCTTC.

Written as DNA, the CDR3 is TGTGCCAGCAGCCAAGCGGTGGGGGACGAGCAGTACTTC. Translating it yields CASSQAVGDEQYF. The gene calls are TRBV3-1 and TRBJ2-7; D is perhaps TRBD1 or TRBD2 (5 bases each). V was cut by 1 base and J by 5 bases, with 9 bases left in between. This CDR3 spans 13 amino acids. Germline values: CDR1 LGHDT, CDR2 YNNKEL (reference sequence).

The chain joins TRBV9 to TRBJ2-6, with a tentative D call TRBD1 (5 bases). CDR3 size: 17 residues. Germline V CDR1 and CDR2: SGDLS, YYNGEE. Trimming removed 3 bases at V and 2 bases at J, with 15 bases between. This chain's CDR3 is CASSEDPRRAGANVLTF. For the CDR3, the DNA is TGTGCCAGCAGCGAGGACCCCCGCAGGGCTGGGGCCAACGTCCTGACTTTC.